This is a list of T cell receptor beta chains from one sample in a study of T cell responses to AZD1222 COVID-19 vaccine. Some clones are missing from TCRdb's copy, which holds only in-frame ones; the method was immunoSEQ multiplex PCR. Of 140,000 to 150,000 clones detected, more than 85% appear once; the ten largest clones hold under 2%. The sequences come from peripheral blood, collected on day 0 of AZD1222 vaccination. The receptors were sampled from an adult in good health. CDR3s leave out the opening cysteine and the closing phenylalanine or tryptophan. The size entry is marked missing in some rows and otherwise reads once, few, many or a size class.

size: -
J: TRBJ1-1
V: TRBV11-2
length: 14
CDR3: ASSLVQGRMNTEAF

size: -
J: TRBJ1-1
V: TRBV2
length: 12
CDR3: ASSRRPENTEAF

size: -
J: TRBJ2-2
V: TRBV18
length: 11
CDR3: ASSADNTGELF

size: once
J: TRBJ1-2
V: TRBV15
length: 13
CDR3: ATSRGVGGGYGYT

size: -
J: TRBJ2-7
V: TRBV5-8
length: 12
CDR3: ASSFGRVQSGQY

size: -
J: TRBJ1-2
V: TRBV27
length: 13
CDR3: ASSPLDRGNYGYT

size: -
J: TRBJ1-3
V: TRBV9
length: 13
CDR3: ASSVEGTGWNTIY

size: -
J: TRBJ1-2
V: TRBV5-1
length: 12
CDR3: ASSLAIAHYGYT

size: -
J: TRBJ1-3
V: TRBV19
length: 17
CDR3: ASSIDRVSGPYSGNTIY

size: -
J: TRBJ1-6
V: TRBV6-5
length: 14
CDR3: ASSYYGGQENSPLH

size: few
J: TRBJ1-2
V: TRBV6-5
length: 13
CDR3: ASSYTVTGGYGYT

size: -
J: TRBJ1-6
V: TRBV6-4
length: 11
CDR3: ASRQGLGSPLH

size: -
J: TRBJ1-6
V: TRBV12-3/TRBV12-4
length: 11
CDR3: ASSLRRDSPLH

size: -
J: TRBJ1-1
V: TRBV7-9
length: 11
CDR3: ASSFGDGTEAF

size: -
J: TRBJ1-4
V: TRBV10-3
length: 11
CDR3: AIQGSLNEKLF

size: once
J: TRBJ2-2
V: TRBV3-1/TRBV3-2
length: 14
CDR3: ASSQTGTANTGELF

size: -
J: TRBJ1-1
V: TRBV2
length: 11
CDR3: ASSEQGNTEAF

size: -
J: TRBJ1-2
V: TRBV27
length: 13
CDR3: ASSLLGRAGNGYT

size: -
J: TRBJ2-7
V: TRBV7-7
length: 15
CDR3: ASSPLREHITMDEQY

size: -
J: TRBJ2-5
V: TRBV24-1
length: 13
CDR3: ATSEGGTAQETQY

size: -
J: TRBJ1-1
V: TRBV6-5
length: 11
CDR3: ASSRPQGAEAF

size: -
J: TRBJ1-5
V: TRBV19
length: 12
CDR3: ASSVGNSNQPQH

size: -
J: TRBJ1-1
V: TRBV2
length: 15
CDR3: ASSEEVIDSEYTEAF

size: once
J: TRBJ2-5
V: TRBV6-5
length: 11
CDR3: ASSYGPAETQY

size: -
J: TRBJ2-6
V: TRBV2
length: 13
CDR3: ASIQQGIGANVLT

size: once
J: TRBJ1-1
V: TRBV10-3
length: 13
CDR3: ATSEVDEKNTEAF

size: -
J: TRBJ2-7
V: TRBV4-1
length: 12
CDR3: ASSQSRVSYEQY

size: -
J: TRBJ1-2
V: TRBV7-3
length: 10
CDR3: ASGQGNYGYT